Below are 10 T cell receptor beta chains sequenced from a single sample in a study of regulatory T cells in long-lasting Graves disease. Through Arm-PCR of CDR3 regions and iRepertoire HTBI primers, TCR beta libraries were built. TCRdb independently ran MiXCR on the multiplex PCR reads; one entry per CDR3 protein. The sample lists 500,000 to 700,000 distinct CDR3 sequences, roughly 16% seen once, with 18% in the top ten. Time point here: newly diagnosed GD, antithyroid drugs for less than 3 months. PBMC-extracted RNA yielded the TCR library. Another study also made use of these data, one on T cells in Graves' hyperthyroidism and ophthalmopathy.

The sample was peripheral blood mononuclear cells (PBMCs), taken at new diagnosis, from a patient treated with antithyroid drugs. Source of these receptors: a woman aged 30 to 39 with Graves disease.

This clonotype was detected many times. The V gene is TRBV20-1, the J gene TRBJ2-3; D remains unclear. The CDR3 consists of 15 residues. The germline CDR1 and CDR2 sequences are DFQATT and SNEGSKA (reference sequence). V was clipped by 0 bases and J by 4 bases, with 14 bases between them. This CDR3 reads CSARDLLGEADTQYF. The CDR3 region has the DNA TGCAGTGCTAGAGATCTTCTCGGCGAGGCAGATACGCAGTATTTT.

At least ten counts were recorded for this clonotype. The chain links TRBV2 to TRBJ1-2; 7 bases line up with TRBD1. Germline V gene lookup returns CDR1 SNHLY and CDR2 FYNNEI. After removal of 4 bases from V and 2 bases from J, the junction contained 10 bases not matched to a gene. The CDR3 has 16 amino acids. The CDR3 region has the DNA TGTGCCAGCAGTGCACGTCGACTACAGGGGAACTATGGCTACACCTTC. This sequence encodes CASSARRLQGNYGYTF.

This clonotype was seen just once. This chain joins TRBV19 and TRBJ1-5, with D perhaps matching TRBD1 (6 bases). V shed 6 bases and J shed 5 bases, with 11 bases lying between them. Germline V lookup: CDR1 LNHDA, CDR2 SQIVND (reference sequence). This CDR3 contains 13 residues. In DNA form, the CDR3 reads TGTGCCAGTAGGGGGGCGTTCGATCAGCCCCAGCATTTT. Amino acids: CASRGAFDQPQHF.

There are many counts of this clonotype. The chain's CDR3 is CASSSRTDSPLHF. CDR3 sequence (DNA): TGTGCCAGTAGTTCTCGTACTGATTCACCCCTCCACTTT. This chain links TRBV19 with TRBJ1-6, with D unresolved. Germline CDR1 and CDR2: LNHDA and SQIVND (reference sequence). The CDR3 runs 13 residues. The V end was cut by 5 bases, the J end by 8 bases, with 10 bases between.

The table lists this clonotype with many counts. This chain uses TRBV3-1 with TRBJ2-1, with D possibly matching TRBD2 (6 bases). CDR1 and CDR2 from the germline V gene are LGHDT and YNNKEL (reference sequence). This CDR3 is 13 amino acids long. Trimming stripped 3 bases from V and 10 bases from J, with 13 bases between. The CDR3 loop reads CASSQGRAGEQFF. The CDR3 coding sequence is TGTGCCAGCAGCCAGGGAAGGGCGGGAGAGCAGTTCTTC.

This clonotype was detected many times. The chain couples TRBV28 to TRBJ2-3, with 9 nucleotides matching TRBD2. CDR3 length equals 15 residues. After removal of 6 bases from V and 5 bases from J, the junction contained 9 bases not matched to a gene. CDR1 MDHEN and CDR2 SYDVKM come from the germline V gene. The DNA of the CDR3 is TGTGCCAGCAGATTGCGCGGGAGGGCCGAAGATACGCAGTATTTT. Translation gives CASRLRGRAEDTQYF.

In this sample, this clonotype turned up a few times. The chain joins TRBV19 to TRBJ2-2; 7 positions match TRBD2. V gave up 5 bases and J gave up 2 bases; unmatched junction bases: 8. The CDR3 loop spans 16 amino acids. CDR1 and CDR2 from the germline V gene are LNHDA and SQIVND (reference sequence). In DNA, the CDR3 is TGTGCCAGTAGTTTGGGGAGGGCCCGTAACACCGGGGAGCTGTTTTTT. This translates into CASSLGRARNTGELFF.

The table lists this clonotype with many counts. The V call is TRBV2, the J call TRBJ1-4; no firm D call. The CDR3 covers 14 residues. The germline V gene encodes CDR1 SNHLY and CDR2 FYNNEI. V lost 5 bases to trimming and J lost 2 bases, with 9 bases between them. The CDR3: CASSSQWTNEKLFF. Here the CDR3 DNA reads TGTGCCAGCAGTTCCCAATGGACTAATGAAAAACTGTTTTTT. The whole variable domain, remainder taken from reference TRBV2 and TRBJ1-4, is EPEVTQTPSHQVTQMGQEVILRCVPISNHLYFYWYRQILGQKVEFLVSFYNNEISEKSEIFDDQFSVERPDGSNFTLKIRSTKLEDSAMYFCASSSQWTNEKLFFGSGTQLSVL.

Notes on this clonotype: A clone one base away is much larger, so this may be a read error. The V and J genes are TRBV6-1 and TRBJ1-6; 9 bases match TRBD1. The CDR3 consists of 16 residues. The trim removed 4 bases at V and 11 bases at J, leaving 12 bases unmatched. In germline, CDR1 is MNHNS, CDR2 SASEGT. CDR3 protein: CASSGAVGQGHPPLHF. The CDR3 nucleotides are TGTGCCAGCAGTGGGGCCGTGGGACAGGGACATCCACCCCTCCACTTT.

The V call is TRBV19, the J call TRBJ2-7; TRBD2 is a possible D gene (6 bases). V gave up 2 bases and J gave up 5 bases, with 16 bases separating them. This CDR3 is 15 amino acids long. Germline lookup yields CDR1 LNHDA and CDR2 SQIVND (reference sequence). CDR3 bases: TGTGCCAGTAGTATACTGGCCGCGGGAAACAACGAGCAGTACTTC. Encoded protein: CASSILAAGNNEQYF.